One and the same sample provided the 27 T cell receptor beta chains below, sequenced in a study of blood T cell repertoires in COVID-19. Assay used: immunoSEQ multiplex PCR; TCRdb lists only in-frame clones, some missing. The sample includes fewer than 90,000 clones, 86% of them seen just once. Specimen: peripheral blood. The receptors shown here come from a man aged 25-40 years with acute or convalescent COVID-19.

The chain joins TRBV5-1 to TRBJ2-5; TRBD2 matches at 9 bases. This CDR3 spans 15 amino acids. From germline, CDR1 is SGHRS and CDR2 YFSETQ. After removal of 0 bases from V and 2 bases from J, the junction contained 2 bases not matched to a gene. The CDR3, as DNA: TGCGCCAGCAGCTTGGTAGCGGGAGTTCAAGAGACCCAGTACTTC. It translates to CASSLVAGVQETQYF.

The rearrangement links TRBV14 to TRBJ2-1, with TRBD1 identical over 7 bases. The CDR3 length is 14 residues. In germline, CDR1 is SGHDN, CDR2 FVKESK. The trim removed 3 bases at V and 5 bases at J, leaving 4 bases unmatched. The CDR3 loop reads CASSQWDRHNEQFF. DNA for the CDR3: TGTGCCAGCAGCCAGTGGGACAGACACAATGAGCAGTTCTTC.

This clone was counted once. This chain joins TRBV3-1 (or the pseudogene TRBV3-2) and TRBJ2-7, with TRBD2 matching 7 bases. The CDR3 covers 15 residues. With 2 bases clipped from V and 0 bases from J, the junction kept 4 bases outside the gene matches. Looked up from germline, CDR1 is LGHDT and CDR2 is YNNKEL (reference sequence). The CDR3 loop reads CASSQPRDYSYEQYF. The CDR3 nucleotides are TGTGCCAGCAGCCAACCCCGGGACTACTCCTACGAGCAGTACTTC.

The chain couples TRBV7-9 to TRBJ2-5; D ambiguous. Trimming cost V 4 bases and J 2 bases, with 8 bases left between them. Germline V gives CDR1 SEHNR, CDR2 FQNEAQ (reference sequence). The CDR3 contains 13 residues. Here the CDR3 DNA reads TGTGCCAGCAGCTGGGCGCTACAAGAGACCCAGTACTTC. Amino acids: CASSWALQETQYF.

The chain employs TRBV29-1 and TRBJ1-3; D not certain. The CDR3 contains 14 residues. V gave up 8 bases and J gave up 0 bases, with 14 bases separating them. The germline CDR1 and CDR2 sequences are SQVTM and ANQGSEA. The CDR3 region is CSSAGNFSGNTIYF. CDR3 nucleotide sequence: TGCAGCTCTGCGGGGAATTTCTCTGGAAACACCATATATTTT.

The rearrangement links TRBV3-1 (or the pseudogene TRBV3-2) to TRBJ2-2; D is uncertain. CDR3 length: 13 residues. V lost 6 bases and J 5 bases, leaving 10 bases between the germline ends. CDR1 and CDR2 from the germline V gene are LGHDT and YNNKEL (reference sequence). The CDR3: CASSPRITGELFF. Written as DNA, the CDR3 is TGTGCCAGCAGTCCCAGAATTACCGGGGAGCTGTTTTTT.

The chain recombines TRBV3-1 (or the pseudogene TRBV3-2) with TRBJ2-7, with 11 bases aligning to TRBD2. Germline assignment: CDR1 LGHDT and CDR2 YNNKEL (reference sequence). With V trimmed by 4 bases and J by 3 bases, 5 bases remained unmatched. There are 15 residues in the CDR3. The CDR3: CASSLGLAENYEQYF. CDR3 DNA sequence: TGTGCCAGCAGCCTGGGACTAGCGGAGAACTACGAGCAGTACTTC.

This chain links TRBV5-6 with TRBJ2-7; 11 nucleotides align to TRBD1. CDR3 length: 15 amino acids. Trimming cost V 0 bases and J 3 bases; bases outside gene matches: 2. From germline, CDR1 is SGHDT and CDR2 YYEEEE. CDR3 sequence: CASSLVGTGGYEQYF. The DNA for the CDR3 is TGTGCCAGCAGCTTGGTTGGGACAGGGGGCTACGAGCAGTACTTC.

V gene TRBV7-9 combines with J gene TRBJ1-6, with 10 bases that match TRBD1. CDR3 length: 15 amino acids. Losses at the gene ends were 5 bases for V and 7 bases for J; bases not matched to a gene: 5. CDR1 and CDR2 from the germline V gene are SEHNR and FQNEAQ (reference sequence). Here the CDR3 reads CASSASGQGNSPLHF. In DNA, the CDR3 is TGTGCCAGCAGCGCCTCGGGACAGGGGAATTCACCCCTCCACTTT.

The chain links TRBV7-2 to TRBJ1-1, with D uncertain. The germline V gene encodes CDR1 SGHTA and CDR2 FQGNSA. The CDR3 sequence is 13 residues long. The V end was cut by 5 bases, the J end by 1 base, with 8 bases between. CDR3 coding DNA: TGTGCCAGCAGCCTAAATTGGAACACTGAAGCTTTCTTT. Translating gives CASSLNWNTEAFF.

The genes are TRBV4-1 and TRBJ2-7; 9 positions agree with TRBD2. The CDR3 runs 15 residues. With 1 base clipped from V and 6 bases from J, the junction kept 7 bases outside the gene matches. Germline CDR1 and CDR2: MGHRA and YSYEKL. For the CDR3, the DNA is TGCGCCAGCAGCCAAGGAGTGACTAGCGGAGGCGAGCAGTACTTC. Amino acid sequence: CASSQGVTSGGEQYF.

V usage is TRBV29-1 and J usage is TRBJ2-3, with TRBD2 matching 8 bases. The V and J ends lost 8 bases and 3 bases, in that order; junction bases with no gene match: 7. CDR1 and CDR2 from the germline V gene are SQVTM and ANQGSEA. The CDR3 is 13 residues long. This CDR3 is CSTLSGSTDTQYF. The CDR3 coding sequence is TGCAGCACCCTCAGCGGGAGTACAGATACGCAGTATTTT.

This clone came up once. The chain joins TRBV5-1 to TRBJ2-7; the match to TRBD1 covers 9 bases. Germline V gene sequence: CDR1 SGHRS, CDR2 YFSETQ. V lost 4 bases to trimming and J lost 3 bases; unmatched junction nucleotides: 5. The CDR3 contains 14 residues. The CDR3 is CASSLTGGLYEQYF. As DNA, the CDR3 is TGCGCCAGCAGCCTCACAGGGGGCCTCTACGAGCAGTACTTC.

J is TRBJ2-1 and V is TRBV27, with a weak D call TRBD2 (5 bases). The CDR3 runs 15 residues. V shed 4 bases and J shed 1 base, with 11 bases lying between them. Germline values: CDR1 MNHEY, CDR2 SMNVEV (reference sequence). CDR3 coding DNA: TGTGCCAGCAGTTCCGAGGGCCCATCCTACAATGAGCAGTTCTTC. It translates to CASSSEGPSYNEQFF.

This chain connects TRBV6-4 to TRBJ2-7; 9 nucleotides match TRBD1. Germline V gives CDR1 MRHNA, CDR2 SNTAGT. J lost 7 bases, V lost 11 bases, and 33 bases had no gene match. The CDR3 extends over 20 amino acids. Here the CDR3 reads CASKGEKEGQGKVLVREQYF. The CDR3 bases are TGTGCCTCCAAGGGAGAAAAGGAGGGACAGGGTAAAGTACTAGTACGGGAGCAGTACTTC.

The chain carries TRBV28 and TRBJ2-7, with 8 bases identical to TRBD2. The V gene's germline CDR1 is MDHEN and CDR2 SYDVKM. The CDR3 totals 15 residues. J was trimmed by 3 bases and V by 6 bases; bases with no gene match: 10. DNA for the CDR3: TGTGCCAGCAGAGGTGAGAGCGGGAGAATCTACGAGCAGTACTTC. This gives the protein CASRGESGRIYEQYF.

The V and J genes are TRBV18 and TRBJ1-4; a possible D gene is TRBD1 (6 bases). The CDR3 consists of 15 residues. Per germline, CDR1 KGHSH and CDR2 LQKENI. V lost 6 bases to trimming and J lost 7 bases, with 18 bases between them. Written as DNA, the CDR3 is TGTGCCAGCTCTCATTCGTCGGACAGAAGTGAAAAACTGTTTTTT. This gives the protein CASSHSSDRSEKLFF.

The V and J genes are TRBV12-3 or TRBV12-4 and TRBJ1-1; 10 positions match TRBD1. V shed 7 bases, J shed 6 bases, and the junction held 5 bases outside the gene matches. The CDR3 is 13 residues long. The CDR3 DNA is TGTGCCAGCACCGGGACAGGGGCGCCTGAAGCTTTCTTT. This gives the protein CASTGTGAPEAFF.

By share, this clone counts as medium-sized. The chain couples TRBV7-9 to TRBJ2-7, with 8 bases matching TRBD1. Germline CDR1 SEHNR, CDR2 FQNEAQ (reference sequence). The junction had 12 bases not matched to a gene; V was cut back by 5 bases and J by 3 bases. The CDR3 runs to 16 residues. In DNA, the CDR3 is TGTGCCAGCAGCCCTACAACAGGGGGAGGTCTCTACGAGCAGTACTTC. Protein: CASSPTTGGGLYEQYF.

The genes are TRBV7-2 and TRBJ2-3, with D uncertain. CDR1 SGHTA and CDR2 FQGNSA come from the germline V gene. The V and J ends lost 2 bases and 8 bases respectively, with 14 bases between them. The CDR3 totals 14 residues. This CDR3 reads CASSLPASGGTQYF. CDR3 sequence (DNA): TGTGCCAGCAGCTTACCCGCATCAGGTGGTACGCAGTATTTT.

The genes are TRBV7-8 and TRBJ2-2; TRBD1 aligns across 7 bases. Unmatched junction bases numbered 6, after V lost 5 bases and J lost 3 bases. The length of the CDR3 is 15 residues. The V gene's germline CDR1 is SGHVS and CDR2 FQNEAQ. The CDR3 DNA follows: TGTGCCAGCAGCGCAAGGGGGCCGGACACCGGGGAGCTGTTTTTT. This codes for CASSARGPDTGELFF.

The DNA for the CDR3 is TGTGCCAGCAGCCAAGCAATTCGGACAGACTACTCTGGAAACACCATATATTTT. Protein: CASSQAIRTDYSGNTIYF. The gene calls are TRBV3-1 (or the pseudogene TRBV3-2) and TRBJ1-3; possible D gene TRBD1, 6 bases. Looked up from germline, CDR1 is LGHDT and CDR2 is YNNKEL (reference sequence). The V end lost 1 base, the J end lost 0 bases, and 16 bases lay between the germline ends. This CDR3 spans 18 amino acids.

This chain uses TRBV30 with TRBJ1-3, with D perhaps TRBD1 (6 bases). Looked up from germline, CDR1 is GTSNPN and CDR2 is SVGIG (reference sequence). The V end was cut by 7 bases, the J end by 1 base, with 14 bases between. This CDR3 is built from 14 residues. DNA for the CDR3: TGTGCCTATACAGGGTCCGGGTCTGGAAACACCATATATTTT. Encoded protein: CAYTGSGSGNTIYF.

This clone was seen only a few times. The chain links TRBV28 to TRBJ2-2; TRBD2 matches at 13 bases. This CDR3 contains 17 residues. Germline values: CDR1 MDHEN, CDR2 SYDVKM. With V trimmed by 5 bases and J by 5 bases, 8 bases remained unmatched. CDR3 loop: CASSPYGTSGNTGELFF. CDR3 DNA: TGTGCCAGCAGTCCTTACGGGACTAGCGGGAATACCGGGGAGCTGTTTTTT. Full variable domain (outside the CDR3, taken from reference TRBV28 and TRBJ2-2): DVKVTQSSRYLVKRTGEKVFLECVQDMDHENMFWYRQDPGLGLRLIYFSYDVKMKEKGDIPEGYSVSREKKERFSLILESASTNQTSMYLCASSPYGTSGNTGELFFGEGSRLTVL.

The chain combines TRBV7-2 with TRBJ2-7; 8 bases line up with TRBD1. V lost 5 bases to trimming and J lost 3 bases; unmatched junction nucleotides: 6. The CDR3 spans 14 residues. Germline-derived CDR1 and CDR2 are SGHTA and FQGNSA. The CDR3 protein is CASSLAGQGYEQYF. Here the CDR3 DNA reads TGTGCCAGCAGCCTGGCAGGACAGGGCTACGAGCAGTACTTC. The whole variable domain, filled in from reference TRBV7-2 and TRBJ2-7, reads GAGVSQSPSNKVTEKGKDVELRCDPISGHTALYWYRQSLGQGLEFLIYFQGNSAPDKSGLPSDRFSAERTGGSVSTLTIQRTQQEDSAVYLCASSLAGQGYEQYFGPGTRLTVT.

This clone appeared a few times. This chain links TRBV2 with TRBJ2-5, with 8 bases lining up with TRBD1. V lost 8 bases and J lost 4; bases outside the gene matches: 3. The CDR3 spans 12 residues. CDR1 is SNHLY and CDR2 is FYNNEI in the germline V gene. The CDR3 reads CASGGQGETQYF. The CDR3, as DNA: TGTGCCAGCGGAGGACAGGGAGAGACCCAGTACTTC. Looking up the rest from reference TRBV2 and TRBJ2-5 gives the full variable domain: EPEVTQTPSHQVTQMGQEVILRCVPISNHLYFYWYRQILGQKVEFLVSFYNNEISEKSEIFDDQFSVERPDGSNFTLKIRSTKLEDSAMYFCASGGQGETQYFGPGTRLLVL.

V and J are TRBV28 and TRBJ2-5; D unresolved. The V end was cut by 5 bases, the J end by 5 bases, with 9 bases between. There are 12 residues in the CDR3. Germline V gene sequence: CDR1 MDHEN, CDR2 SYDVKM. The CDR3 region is CASSDNAETQYF. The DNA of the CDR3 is TGTGCCAGCAGTGACAATGCGGAGACCCAGTACTTC.